This is a list of T cell receptor beta chains from one sample in a study of prognosis after radiotherapy for stage I lung cancer. TCRdb re-analysed the multiplex PCR reads in MiXCR, keeping a single row per CDR3 protein. The sample lists about 26,000 distinct CDR3 sequences; 30% were seen once. This specimen was PBMCs, taken before or after stereotactic body radiation therapy (not recorded which). The receptors shown here come from a donor aged 50 or older with non-small cell lung cancer. Each CDR3 is given with its conserved first and last residue. Each record gives: CDR3 DNA, CDR3 protein, D gene, clone size, J gene, V gene. D genes are given only for firm matches. The size of a clone is reported for some rows only, either as once, few or many, or as a class for expanded clones.

TGTGCCAGCAGTGAAGCCCTACCGGGACTAGCGGGAGATACGCAGTATTTT	CASSEALPGLAGDTQYF	TRBD2	many	TRBJ2-3	TRBV6-1
TGTGCCAGCAGCCCCCGGACAGGGGTGGTCTTTGCTTTCTTT	CASSPRTGVVFAFF	TRBD1	many	TRBJ1-1	TRBV3-1
TGTGCCACCCGGGGAGGGTCTTACACCGGGGAGCTGTTTTTT	CATRGGSYTGELFF	TRBD2	many	TRBJ2-2	TRBV19
TGCGCCAGCAGCCTAGGGACTAGCGGGAGGGCAGTGGATACGCAGTATTTT	CASSLGTSGRAVDTQYF	TRBD2	many	TRBJ2-3	TRBV5-1
TGTGCCAGCACGGACAGGAGAGCAACTAATGAAAAACTGTTTTTT	CASTDRRATNEKLFF	TRBD1	many	TRBJ1-4	TRBV2
TGTGCCAGCAGTTTACTGGGGCAAGAGACCCAGTACTTC	CASSLLGQETQYF	-	many	TRBJ2-5	TRBV27
TGTGCCAGCAGCTTTCACCCACAACACCTCCGCTTT	CASSFHPQHLRF	-	-	TRBJ1-6	TRBV7-2
TGTGCCAGCAGCCGGGACAGCTCTAACTATGGCTACACCTTC	CASSRDSSNYGYTF	TRBD1	-	TRBJ1-2	TRBV6-1
TGCGCCAGCAGCCAAGATACTTACAGGGGCAACTATGGCTACATCTTC	CASSQDTYRGNYGYIF	TRBD1	-	TRBJ1-2	TRBV4-1
TGTGCCAGTACTTCCAAGGGGGGCACTGAAGCTTTCTTT	CASTSKGGTEAFF	-	many	TRBJ1-1	TRBV19
TGCAGTGCACGACTAGCGGGAGGCGGGGAGCTGTTTTTT	CSARLAGGGELFF	TRBD2	many	TRBJ2-2	TRBV20-1
TGTGCCAGCTCACCTTCCACAGTGGGGATTACTAACTATGGCTACACCTTC	CASSPSTVGITNYGYTF	-	many	TRBJ1-2	TRBV18
TGTGCCAGCTCGGGGACAGGGGGCAATCAGCCCCAGCATTTT	CASSGTGGNQPQHF	TRBD1	many	TRBJ1-5	TRBV18
TGTGCCACCAGTGATTCCAGGAACTCCTACAATGAGCAGTTCTTC	CATSDSRNSYNEQFF	-	many	TRBJ2-1	TRBV24-1
TGTGCCAGCAGTGATAGGTGGCGGGGCCAAGAGACCCAGTACTTC	CASSDRWRGQETQYF	-	many	TRBJ2-5	TRBV25-1
TGTGCCAGCAGTGGTGCCTATGGCTACACCTTC	CASSGAYGYTF	-	many	TRBJ1-2	TRBV6-1
TGCAGTGCTACTAGCGGGAGTCCGGAGACCCAGTACTTC	CSATSGSPETQYF	TRBD2	many	TRBJ2-5	TRBV20-1
TGTGCCAGCGTTCAGACAGGGGGGAACGCAGATACGCAGTATTTT	CASVQTGGNADTQYF	TRBD1	many	TRBJ2-3	TRBV12-3/TRBV12-4
TGCGCCAGCAACTCGGGGGTAGCGGGACAAGAGACCCAGTACTTC	CASNSGVAGQETQYF	TRBD2	-	TRBJ2-5	TRBV5-1
TGTGCCAGCAATGGGTCGACAGATACGCAGTATTTT	CASNGSTDTQYF	-	-	TRBJ2-3	TRBV2
TGCGCCAGCAGCCAAGGAACGGGAGCCCCCCCTGATACGCAGTATTTT	CASSQGTGAPPDTQYF	-	-	TRBJ2-3	TRBV4-3
TGCAGCACAGGGGAAGGGATGGAGACCCAGTACTTC	CSTGEGMETQYF	TRBD1	many	TRBJ2-5	TRBV20-1
TGTGCCAGCAGTTTAGGGCAGGCCACCCAAGAGACCCAGTACTTC	CASSLGQATQETQYF	-	many	TRBJ2-5	TRBV6-5
TGTGCCAGCAGCAACACACAGGGGCCCTCGGGTGGGGCCAACGTCCTGACTTTC	CASSNTQGPSGGANVLTF	TRBD1	many	TRBJ2-6	TRBV5-5
TGTGCCAGCAGTTTATCCGTAGGGACAGGGTATAATTCACCCCTCCACTTT	CASSLSVGTGYNSPLHF	TRBD1	many	TRBJ1-6	TRBV27
TGTGCCAGCAGTGTAGGGGGAAGGTCCTACGAGCAGTACTTC	CASSVGGRSYEQYF	-	-	TRBJ2-7	TRBV6-1
TGTGCCAGCAGCTCTGGGACTAGCGGGAGGGCCGGAGATACGCAGTATTTT	CASSSGTSGRAGDTQYF	TRBD2	few	TRBJ2-3	TRBV5-4
TGCGCCAGCAGCGAACCGCCAGCCGCGGGGACCTTC	CASSEPPAAGTF	-	many	TRBJ1-2	TRBV5-1
TGTTCCAGTAGTCAAGGGACAGTTTACGAGCATTACTTC	CSSSQGTVYEHYF	TRBD1	-	TRBJ2-7	TRBV19
TGTGCCAGCAGTACCGACCGGGCTGTCTATTCCTACGAGCAGTACTTC	CASSTDRAVYSYEQYF	-	many	TRBJ2-7	TRBV28
TGTGCCACCAGTGGTCCGGACATATCCCTATACACCTTC	CATSGPDISLYTF	-	few	TRBJ1-2	TRBV24-1
TGTGCCAGCAGCTTTGGGGTAGTGGCGAACACCGGGGAGCTGTTTTTT	CASSFGVVANTGELFF	-	many	TRBJ2-2	TRBV7-2
TGTGCCAGCAGTGAAGTGGGGGTGGGCAATCAGCCCCAGCATTTT	CASSEVGVGNQPQHF	-	-	TRBJ1-5	TRBV6-1
TGTGCCACCAGTACGGGACAGGGTGCCAATCAGCCCCAGCATTTT	CATSTGQGANQPQHF	TRBD1	-	TRBJ1-5	TRBV24-1
TGCAGTGCTAGTGACGGCACAGATACGCAGTATTTT	CSASDGTDTQYF	-	many	TRBJ2-3	TRBV20-1
TGTGCCATCAAAGGGGTCGGGACAGGGGGCGATACGCAGTATTTT	CAIKGVGTGGDTQYF	TRBD1	many	TRBJ2-3	TRBV10-3
TGCGCCAGCATCTTGGCGTCCATCCGGGCCAATGAGCAGTTCTTC	CASILASIRANEQFF	-	-	TRBJ2-1	TRBV5-1
TGTGCCAGCAAGTTGGTGGCGAGCACCGGGGAGCTGTTTTTT	CASKLVASTGELFF	-	once	TRBJ2-2	TRBV2
TGCGCCAGCAGACCGACCTGGGGAGAGCAGTACTTC	CASRPTWGEQYF	-	many	TRBJ2-7	TRBV5-1
TGTGCCAGCAGTTTAAGTAACAGGAGAGATGGCTACACCTTC	CASSLSNRRDGYTF	-	-	TRBJ1-2	TRBV12-3/TRBV12-4
TGTGCCAGCAGCTTACGGGGAGGGACCACTGAAGCTTTCTTT	CASSLRGGTTEAFF	-	many	TRBJ1-1	TRBV7-8
TGTGCCAGCAGCTTAATGCAGGGAGCCGGCGGGGAGCTGTTTTTT	CASSLMQGAGGELFF	-	many	TRBJ2-2	TRBV7-3
TGTGCCATCAGTGAGTCCAGGGAGGGGTATGGCTACACCTTC	CAISESREGYGYTF	-	many	TRBJ1-2	TRBV10-3
TGTGCTAGTGGTTTGGTATCTGGATCTGTCGAAAAACTGTTTTTT	CASGLVSGSVEKLFF	-	many	TRBJ1-4	TRBV12-5
TGCGCCAGCAGCTTGGCGTCTACAGGGGTCGGCGAGCAGTACTTC	CASSLASTGVGEQYF	TRBD1	-	TRBJ2-7	TRBV5-1
TGTGCCAGCAGTGAAGCAGGGATAACCTCTAACTATGGCTACACCTTC	CASSEAGITSNYGYTF	-	-	TRBJ1-2	TRBV25-1
TGTGCCACCAGTGATTCGGGCAAAACCTATGGCTACACCTTC	CATSDSGKTYGYTF	-	many	TRBJ1-2	TRBV24-1
TGTGCCAGCAGTTTAGAGTGGCGGGGGACAGATACGCAGTATTTT	CASSLEWRGTDTQYF	TRBD2	few	TRBJ2-3	TRBV12-3/TRBV12-4
TGCAGTGCTAGAGATAAATTACGTGAAGATTTCTTT	CSARDKLREDFF	-	-	TRBJ1-1	TRBV20-1